The 32 T cell receptor beta chains below all came from one sample that was sequenced in a study of shared clonotypes between healthy human individuals. Assay used: immunoSEQ multiplex PCR; TCRdb lists only in-frame clones, some missing. Among some 2,500,000 clones listed, approximately 93% were seen once. The sample consisted of naive CD4+ T cells from PBMCs. The subset denotes: CD45RA+ positively selected. Receptors originate from a man aged 18 to 29 in good health. Some clones in this sample may be carry-over from other donors' samples.

The chain employs TRBV11-2 and TRBJ2-7; 10 bases line up with TRBD2. Germline V gene sequence: CDR1 SGHAT, CDR2 FQNNGV. The V segment lost 7 bases and the J segment 1 base; nucleotides outside the gene matches: 10. The CDR3 has 16 residues. CDR3 sequence: CASKGAGGPQSYEQYF. In nucleotides, the CDR3 is TGTGCCAGCAAGGGAGCGGGAGGGCCTCAGTCCTACGAGCAGTACTTC.

Concerning this clone itself: In the same sample, other DNA sequences code for this CDR3. This chain connects TRBV30 to TRBJ2-7; no clear D gene. This CDR3 is 11 amino acids long. The V and J ends lost 3 bases and 0 bases respectively, with 3 bases between them. Germline V gives CDR1 GTSNPN, CDR2 SVGIG (reference sequence). CDR3 in DNA: TGTGCCTGGAGCCGCTCCTACGAGCAGTACTTC. This encodes CAWSRSYEQYF.

The V gene is TRBV6-6, the J gene TRBJ1-2; 8 bases agree with TRBD1. This CDR3 spans 15 amino acids. The trim removed 2 bases at V and 4 bases at J, leaving 6 bases unmatched. Germline V gene data show CDR1 as MNHNY and CDR2 as SVGAGI (reference sequence). The CDR3 nucleotides read TGTGCCAGCAGTTACACGCCCGGGACAGGCTATGGCTACACCTTC. Protein: CASSYTPGTGYGYTF.

The V and J genes are TRBV5-4 and TRBJ1-2, with 7 bases fitting TRBD1. Germline V lookup: CDR1 SGHNT, CDR2 YYREEE (reference sequence). This CDR3 comprises 17 residues. With V trimmed by 0 bases and J by 7 bases, 15 bases remained unmatched. The CDR3 sequence is CASSLGGTVIGQSGYTF. The CDR3 nucleotides read TGTGCCAGCAGCTTGGGAGGGACAGTTATAGGCCAAAGTGGCTACACCTTC.

This clone was detected only once. The chain recombines TRBV5-1 with TRBJ1-4; D is uncertain. V lost 4 bases to trimming and J lost 4 bases, with 14 bases between them. The CDR3 is 15 amino acids. CDR1 and CDR2 (germline): SGHRS, YFSETQ. The CDR3 is CASSRIGSGNEKLFF. CDR3 nucleotides: TGCGCCAGCAGCAGAATAGGGTCTGGTAATGAAAAACTGTTTTTT.

Concerning this clone itself: The sample contains more than one DNA sequence encoding this CDR3. The DNA for the CDR3 is TGTGCCAGCAGTTTAGCGTCCTACGAGCAGTACTTC. It encodes CASSLASYEQYF. V and J are TRBV28 and TRBJ2-7; D is unresolved. V was clipped by 2 bases and J by 1 base, with 3 bases between them. The CDR3 runs 12 residues. CDR1 is MDHEN and CDR2 is SYDVKM in the germline V gene.

This clone was seen a single time. The gene calls are TRBV19 and TRBJ1-1; 10 bases fit TRBD1. The germline gives CDR1 LNHDA, CDR2 SQIVND (reference sequence). The CDR3 sequence is 15 residues long. J was trimmed by 10 bases and V by 7 bases; bases with no gene match: 15. The CDR3 sequence is CASTHPSWTGGTAFF. CDR3 bases: TGTGCCAGTACCCACCCAAGCTGGACAGGGGGAACAGCTTTCTTT.

This clone was seen just once. The genes are TRBV15 and TRBJ2-3; 12 bases match TRBD2. CDR3 size: 16 residues. With 5 bases clipped from V and 4 bases from J, the junction kept 7 bases outside the gene matches. Germline lookup yields CDR1 LNHNV and CDR2 YYDKDF (reference sequence). In DNA, the CDR3 is TGTGCCACCAGCGGCCCGGCTAGCGGGAGGGCAGATACGCAGTATTTT. Translation: CATSGPASGRADTQYF.

The rearrangement joins TRBV5-5 to TRBJ2-5; TRBD1 matches at 7 bases. The CDR3 covers 16 residues. V lost 6 bases, J lost 2 bases, and 13 bases stayed unmatched. Per the germline V gene, CDR1 is SGHKS and CDR2 is YYEKEE (reference sequence). The DNA for the CDR3 is TGTGCCAGCACCCTCGGCTTAGCACAGGGGCAAGAGACCCAGTACTTC. This encodes CASTLGLAQGQETQYF. The full variable domain, in which reference TRBV5-5 and TRBJ2-5 provide the parts outside the CDR3, is DAGVTQSPTHLIKTRGQQVTLRCSPISGHKSVSWYQQVLGQGPQFIFQYYEKEERGRGNFPDRFSARQFPNYSSELNVNALLLGDSALYLCASTLGLAQGQETQYFGPGTRLLVL.

The chain couples TRBV28 to TRBJ2-7, with 8 positions matching TRBD2. CDR3 length: 14 amino acids. J lost 4 bases, V lost 7 bases, and 9 bases had no gene match. The germline V gene encodes CDR1 MDHEN and CDR2 SYDVKM. The CDR3 loop reads CASNRAGVGYEQYF. DNA for the CDR3: TGTGCCAGCAATAGAGCGGGAGTAGGGTACGAGCAGTACTTC.

This chain links TRBV9 with TRBJ2-1, with 7 bases fitting TRBD1. There are 14 residues in the CDR3. J was trimmed by 9 bases and V by 3 bases; bases with no gene match: 9. Germline V CDR1 and CDR2: SGDLS, YYNGEE. The CDR3 is CASSARGPWGEQFF. The DNA of the CDR3 is TGTGCCAGCAGCGCTAGGGGGCCCTGGGGTGAGCAGTTCTTC.

The chain combines TRBV9 with TRBJ2-3, with unresolved D. CDR3 size: 15 residues. Germline V gives CDR1 SGDLS, CDR2 YYNGEE. V shed 0 bases and J shed 6 bases, with 14 bases lying between them. CDR3 sequence: CASSVASAAVDTQYF. The CDR3 DNA sequence: TGTGCCAGCAGCGTAGCTTCGGCGGCGGTGGATACGCAGTATTTT.

This clone has just one count. The chain is built from TRBV7-9 and TRBJ2-5; D is perhaps TRBD2 (5 bases). This CDR3 spans 13 amino acids. Germline CDR1 and CDR2: SEHNR and FQNEAQ (reference sequence). Trimming left V 5 bases short and J 4 bases short, with 11 bases between. In nucleotides, the CDR3 is TGTGCCAGCAGCCAGGCTAGCCCAGAGACCCAGTACTTC. Its translation: CASSQASPETQYF.

The V and J genes are TRBV4-1 and TRBJ1-5; possible D gene TRBD1, 6 bases. CDR1 and CDR2 (germline): MGHRA, YSYEKL. CDR3 length equals 15 residues. V lost 5 bases, J lost 6 bases, and 17 bases lay in between. CDR3 bases: TGCGCCAGCAGCGAAGCGAACAGGGTTTTTCAGCCCCAGCATTTT. The encoded protein is CASSEANRVFQPQHF.

The chain combines TRBV19 with TRBJ2-4; tentative D call: TRBD1 (6 bases). V lost 7 bases, J lost 1 base, and 8 bases lay in between. Germline CDR1 and CDR2: LNHDA and SQIVND (reference sequence). The CDR3 spans 13 residues. The CDR3 is CASTGEAKNIQYF. The CDR3 region has the DNA TGTGCCAGTACAGGGGAGGCCAAAAACATTCAGTACTTC.

This chain connects TRBV2 to TRBJ1-2, with D uncertain. Trimming took off 7 bases at V and 4 bases at J, with 10 bases between the two ends. This CDR3 is built from 12 residues. Germline assignment: CDR1 SNHLY and CDR2 FYNNEI. The CDR3 here is CASKVLTYGYTF. The CDR3 coding sequence is TGTGCCAGCAAGGTGCTTACCTATGGCTACACCTTC.

The genes are TRBV2 and TRBJ1-2; D is undetermined. V was shortened by 6 bases and J by 1 base, with 9 bases between the two germline ends. Germline V CDR1 and CDR2: SNHLY, FYNNEI. The CDR3 runs 13 residues. CDR3 in amino acids: CASRGGSNYGYTF. The DNA of the CDR3 is TGTGCCAGCAGGGGAGGGAGTAACTATGGCTACACCTTC.

The V call is TRBV28, the J call TRBJ2-5; 8 bases agree with TRBD1. The CDR3 is 14 amino acids. V shed 5 bases and J 5 bases; nucleotides not matched to a gene: 7. CDR1 is MDHEN, CDR2 SYDVKM, per germline. The CDR3 loop reads CASSMPGGVETQYF. The CDR3 DNA is TGTGCCAGCAGTATGCCAGGGGGCGTTGAGACCCAGTACTTC.

This chain uses TRBV2 with TRBJ1-1; tentatively, D is TRBD1 (6 bases). The V gene lost 6 bases and the J gene lost 0 bases, with 11 bases spanning the gap. CDR3 length equals 14 residues. Germline values: CDR1 SNHLY, CDR2 FYNNEI. Written as DNA, the CDR3 is TGTGCCAGCAGCGGACAGAGCATGAACACTGAAGCTTTCTTT. This encodes CASSGQSMNTEAFF.

The chain uses TRBV19 and TRBJ1-5; D is perhaps TRBD1 (6 bases). CDR3 length: 16 amino acids. Germline lookup yields CDR1 LNHDA and CDR2 SQIVND (reference sequence). The V end was cut by 3 bases, the J end by 3 bases, with 15 bases between. CDR3 protein: CASSIRQVPTNQPQHF. In DNA, the CDR3 is TGTGCCAGTAGTATCCGACAGGTTCCGACCAATCAGCCCCAGCATTTT.

The chain combines TRBV27 with TRBJ1-6, with D possibly matching TRBD1 (5 bases). Germline loops: CDR1 MNHEY, CDR2 SMNVEV (reference sequence). This CDR3 is 13 amino acids long. V lost 6 bases and J 7 bases, leaving 10 bases between the germline ends. The CDR3 region has the DNA TGTGCCAGCAGACTTCGGGGCAATTCACCCCTCCACTTT. The encoded protein is CASRLRGNSPLHF.

The chain has TRBV28 and TRBJ2-1, with D unclear. The germline gives CDR1 MDHEN, CDR2 SYDVKM. This CDR3 spans 14 amino acids. The V end lost 7 bases, the J end lost 6 bases, and 16 bases lay between the germline ends. DNA for the CDR3: TGTGCCAGCACCGGACCCTCCGGGCCCAATGAGCAGTTCTTC. Protein product: CASTGPSGPNEQFF.

This chain uses TRBV4-1 with TRBJ1-4; D may be TRBD1 (5 bases). CDR3 length equals 16 residues. The V end was cut by 3 bases, the J end by 5 bases, with 16 bases between. Looked up from germline, CDR1 is MGHRA and CDR2 is YSYEKL. The CDR3 coding sequence is TGCGCCAGCAGCCAGCGTCCCCGGGACGGAAATGAAAAACTGTTTTTT. As protein: CASSQRPRDGNEKLFF.

The genes are TRBV28 and TRBJ1-5, with D perhaps matching TRBD1 (5 bases). From germline, CDR1 is MDHEN and CDR2 SYDVKM. Trimming removed 2 bases from V and 6 bases from J, with 14 bases in between. The CDR3 spans 15 residues. CDR3 coding DNA: TGTGCCAGCAGTTTAGGGGGGACGGTGAGTCAGCCCCAGCATTTT. The encoded protein is CASSLGGTVSQPQHF.

This clone has only one observation. The chain couples TRBV18 to TRBJ1-5; possible D gene TRBD1, 5 bases. Germline-derived CDR1 and CDR2 are KGHSH and LQKENI. The CDR3 covers 14 residues. V lost 0 bases and J 6 bases, leaving 9 bases between the germline ends. CDR3 amino acids: CASSPPGVGQPQHF. CDR3 sequence (DNA): TGTGCCAGCTCACCACCGGGGGTCGGTCAGCCCCAGCATTTT.

The chain uses TRBV28 and TRBJ2-3; D gene uncertain. CDR1 and CDR2 (germline): MDHEN, SYDVKM. Trimming pared 3 bases from V and 6 bases from J, leaving 4 bases between. CDR3 length: 11 amino acids. This CDR3 is CASSFVDTQYF. In DNA form, the CDR3 reads TGTGCCAGCAGTTTCGTGGATACGCAGTATTTT.

The sample holds one count of this clone. The same CDR3 arises from other DNA sequences in this sample as well. The V call is TRBV5-1, the J call TRBJ2-5; 10 bases fit TRBD1. Germline CDR1 reads SGHRS; CDR2 reads YFSETQ. The CDR3 has 15 residues. J lost 2 bases, V lost 0 bases, and 1 base had no gene match. The CDR3 DNA sequence: TGCGCCAGCAGCTTGGGACAGGGGGCTCAAGAGACCCAGTACTTC. It encodes CASSLGQGAQETQYF.

The rearrangement uses TRBV5-1 and TRBJ1-5, with TRBD1 matching 10 bases. Germline trimming cut 2 bases from V and 0 bases from J; bases unmatched to any gene: 8. The CDR3 contains 18 residues. The germline V gene has CDR1 SGHRS and CDR2 YFSETQ. The CDR3 DNA reads TGCGCCAGCAGCTTTATGGACAGGGGGTCCTATAGCAATCAGCCCCAGCATTTT. It codes for CASSFMDRGSYSNQPQHF.

This chain joins TRBV13 and TRBJ2-5; a weak D match, TRBD1 (6 bases). This CDR3 is built from 14 residues. Trimming removed 5 bases at V and 11 bases at J, with 21 bases between. In germline, CDR1 is PRHDT, CDR2 FYEKMQ (reference sequence). The CDR3 DNA is TGTGCCAGCAGCAGGGACATTCCCTACGAGAAGCAGTACTTC. Translated, it gives CASSRDIPYEKQYF.

The chain uses TRBV6-1 and TRBJ1-3; D not certain. The CDR3 contains 13 residues. The V and J ends lost 7 bases and 1 base respectively, with 8 bases between them. CDR1 is MNHNS, CDR2 SASEGT, per germline. For the CDR3, the DNA is TGTGCCAGCAAGGCTAATTCTGGAAACACCATATATTTT. Translating gives CASKANSGNTIYF.

The rearrangement joins TRBV7-9 to TRBJ1-4, with TRBD1 matching over 10 bases. The CDR3 runs to 15 residues. Germline V gene data show CDR1 as SEHNR and CDR2 as FQNEAQ (reference sequence). Trimming at V came to 5 bases and at J to 7 bases, leaving 7 bases not matched to a gene. The CDR3 coding sequence is TGTGCCAGCAGCGCGGTGGGACAGGGGACTGAAAAACTGTTTTTT. As protein: CASSAVGQGTEKLFF.

The chain is built from TRBV27 and TRBJ2-1; the match to TRBD1 covers 8 bases. Per germline, CDR1 MNHEY and CDR2 SMNVEV (reference sequence). The junction had 11 bases not matched to a gene; V was cut back by 2 bases and J by 2 bases. This CDR3 contains 18 residues. The CDR3 protein is CASSLGSTGGTAYNEQFF. The CDR3 DNA reads as TGTGCCAGCAGTTTAGGCTCAACAGGGGGGACGGCCTACAATGAGCAGTTCTTC.